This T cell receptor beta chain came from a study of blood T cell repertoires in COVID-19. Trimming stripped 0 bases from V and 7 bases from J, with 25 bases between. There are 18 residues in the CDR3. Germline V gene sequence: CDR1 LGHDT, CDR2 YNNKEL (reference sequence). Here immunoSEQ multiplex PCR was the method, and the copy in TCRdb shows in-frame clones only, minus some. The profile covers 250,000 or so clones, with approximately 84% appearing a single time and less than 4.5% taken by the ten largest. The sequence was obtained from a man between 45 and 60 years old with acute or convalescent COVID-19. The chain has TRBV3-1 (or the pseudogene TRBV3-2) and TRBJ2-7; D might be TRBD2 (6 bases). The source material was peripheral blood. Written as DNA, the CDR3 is TGTGCCAGCAGCCAAGAATACCTAATACGGGACTCCAACCGAGAGCAGTACTTC. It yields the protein CASSQEYLIRDSNREQYF.